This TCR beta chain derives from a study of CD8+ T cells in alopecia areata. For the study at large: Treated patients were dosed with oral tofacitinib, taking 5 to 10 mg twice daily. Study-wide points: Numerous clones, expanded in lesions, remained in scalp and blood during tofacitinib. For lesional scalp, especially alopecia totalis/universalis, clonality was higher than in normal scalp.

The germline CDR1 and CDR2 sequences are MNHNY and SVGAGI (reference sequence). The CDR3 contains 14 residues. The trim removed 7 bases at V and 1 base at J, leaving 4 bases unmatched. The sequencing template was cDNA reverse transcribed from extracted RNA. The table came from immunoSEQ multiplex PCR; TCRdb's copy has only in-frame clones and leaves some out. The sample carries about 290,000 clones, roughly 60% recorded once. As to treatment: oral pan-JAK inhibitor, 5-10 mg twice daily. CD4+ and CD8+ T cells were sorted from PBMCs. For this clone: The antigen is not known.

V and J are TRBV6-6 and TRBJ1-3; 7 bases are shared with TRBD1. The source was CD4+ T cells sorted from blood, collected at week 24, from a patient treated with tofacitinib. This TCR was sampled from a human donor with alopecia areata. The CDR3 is CASKLQGSGNTIYF. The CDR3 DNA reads TGTGCCAGCAAACTACAGGGGTCTGGAAACACCATATATTTT.